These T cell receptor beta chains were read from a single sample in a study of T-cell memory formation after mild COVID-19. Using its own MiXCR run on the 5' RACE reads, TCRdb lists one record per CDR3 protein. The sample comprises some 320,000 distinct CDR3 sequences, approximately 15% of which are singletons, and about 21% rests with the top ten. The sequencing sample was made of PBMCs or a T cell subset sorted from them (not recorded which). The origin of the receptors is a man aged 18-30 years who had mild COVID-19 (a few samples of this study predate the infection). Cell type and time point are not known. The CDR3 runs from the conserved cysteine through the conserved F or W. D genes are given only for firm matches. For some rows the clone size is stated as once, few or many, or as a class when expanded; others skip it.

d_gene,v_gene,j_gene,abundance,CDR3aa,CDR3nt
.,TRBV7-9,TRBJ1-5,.,CASSPTNQPQHF,TGTGCCAGCAGCCCTACTAATCAGCCCCAGCATTTT
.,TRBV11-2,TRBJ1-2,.,CASSLGPGSGYGYTF,TGTGCCAGCAGCTTAGGCCCGGGAAGTGGCTATGGCTACACCTTC
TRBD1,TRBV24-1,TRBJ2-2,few,CATSDLGQGDGELFF,TGTGCCACCAGTGACCTGGGACAGGGTGACGGGGAGCTGTTTTTT
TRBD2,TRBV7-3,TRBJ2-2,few,CASSLIGLAGGRNTGELFF,TGTGCCAGCAGCTTAATAGGCTTAGCGGGGGGCCGGAACACCGGGGAGCTGTTTTTT
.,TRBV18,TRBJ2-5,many,CASSTPGSQETQYF,TGTGCCAGCTCCACTCCGGGGTCCCAAGAGACCCAGTACTTC
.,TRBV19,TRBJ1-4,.,CAKVVTVQHEKLFF,TGTGCCAAAGTAGTAACAGTCCAGCATGAAAAACTGTTTTTT
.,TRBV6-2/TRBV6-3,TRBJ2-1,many,CASSYRGRREQFF,TGTGCCAGCAGCTACCGGGGGCGTCGAGAGCAGTTCTTC
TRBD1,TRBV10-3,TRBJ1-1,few,CAIKGQGAGQHTEAFF,TGTGCCATCAAGGGACAGGGGGCTGGTCAGCACACTGAAGCTTTCTTT
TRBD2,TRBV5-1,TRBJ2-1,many,CASSRGLANEQFF,TGCGCCAGCAGCCGGGGACTAGCAAATGAGCAGTTCTTC
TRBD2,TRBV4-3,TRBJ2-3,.,CASSPGGYADTQYF,TGCGCCAGCAGCCCCGGGGGGTACGCAGATACGCAGTATTTT
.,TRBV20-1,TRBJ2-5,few,CSAASPVVETQYF,TGCAGTGCTGCTTCACCCGTGGTAGAGACCCAGTACTTC
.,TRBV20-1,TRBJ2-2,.,CSAPWRSNTGELFF,TGCAGTGCTCCTTGGCGATCGAACACCGGGGAGCTGTTTTTT
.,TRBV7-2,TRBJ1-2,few,CASSLKFRTDVYGYTF,TGTGCCAGCAGCTTAAAATTCCGGACAGATGTCTATGGCTACACCTTC
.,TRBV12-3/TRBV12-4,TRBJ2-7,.,CASSNTGNYEQYF,TGTGCCAGCAGTAATACAGGGAACTACGAGCAGTACTTC
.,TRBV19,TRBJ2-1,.,CASRHYGNEQFF,TGTGCCAGTAGACACTACGGCAATGAGCAGTTCTTC
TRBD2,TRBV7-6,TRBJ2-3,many,CASKRSGGSTDTQYF,TGTGCCAGCAAAAGGAGCGGGGGAAGCACAGATACGCAGTATTTT
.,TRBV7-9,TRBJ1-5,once,CASSLDIGPQHF,TGTGCCAGCAGCTTAGATATAGGGCCCCAGCATTTT
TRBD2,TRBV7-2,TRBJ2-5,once,CASSAGLAGGSQETQYF,TGTGCCAGCAGCGCGGGACTAGCGGGGGGGAGCCAAGAGACCCAGTACTTC
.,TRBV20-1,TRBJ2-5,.,CSALSETQYF,TGCAGTGCTCTCAGCGAGACCCAGTACTTC
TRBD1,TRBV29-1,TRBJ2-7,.,CSVGQGVYEQYF,TGCAGCGTAGGACAGGGGGTCTACGAGCAGTACTTC
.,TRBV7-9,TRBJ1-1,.,CASTSSGNTEAFF,TGTGCCAGCACCTCAAGTGGGAACACTGAAGCTTTCTTT
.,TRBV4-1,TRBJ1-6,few,CASSLPIQGYTSPLHF,TGCGCCAGCAGCCTCCCAATCCAGGGATATACTTCACCCCTCCACTTT